This T cell receptor beta chain was captured by sequencing in a study of T cell responses to AZD1222 COVID-19 vaccine. Study-wide background: Recipients boosted at about 4 weeks or about 12 weeks are pooled. Findings and limits, study-wide: With two AZD1222 doses given, Spike-specific TCR breadth and depth both rose.

In regard to this clone: Its cognate antigen is unknown.

Method: immunoSEQ multiplex PCR; TCRdb's copy keeps in-frame clones and lacks some. Of 120,000 or so clones in the sample, around 90% were seen once. V lost 6 bases, J lost 6 bases, and 12 bases lay in between. CDR3 length: 13 amino acids. Germline CDR1 and CDR2: MNHEY and SVGAGI. Sequences were derived from peripheral blood, sampled on day 0 of AZD1222 vaccination. V usage is TRBV6-5 and J usage is TRBJ1-5; tentatively, D is TRBD1 (6 bases). The clonotype comes from an adult in good health. CDR3: CASRTDSRQPQHF. The CDR3 DNA is TGTGCCAGCAGGACGGACAGCCGTCAGCCCCAGCATTTT.